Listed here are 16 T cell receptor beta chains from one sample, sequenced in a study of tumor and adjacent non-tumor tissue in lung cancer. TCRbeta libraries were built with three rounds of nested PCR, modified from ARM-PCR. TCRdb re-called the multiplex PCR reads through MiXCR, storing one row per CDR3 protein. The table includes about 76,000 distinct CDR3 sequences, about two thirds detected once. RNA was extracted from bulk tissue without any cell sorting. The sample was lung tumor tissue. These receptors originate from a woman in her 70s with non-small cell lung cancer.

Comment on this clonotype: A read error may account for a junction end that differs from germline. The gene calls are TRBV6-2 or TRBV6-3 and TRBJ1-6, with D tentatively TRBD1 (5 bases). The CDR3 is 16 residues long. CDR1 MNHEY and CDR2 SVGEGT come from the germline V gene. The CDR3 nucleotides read TGTGCTAGTACGAGAAACACCGGGACTTTAACTTCACCCCTCCTCTTT. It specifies CASTRNTGTLTSPLLF.

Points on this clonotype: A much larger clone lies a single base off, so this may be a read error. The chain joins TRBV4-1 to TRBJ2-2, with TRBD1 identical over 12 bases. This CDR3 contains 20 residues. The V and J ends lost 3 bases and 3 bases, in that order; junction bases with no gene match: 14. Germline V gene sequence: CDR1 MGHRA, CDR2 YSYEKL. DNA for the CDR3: TGCGCCAGCAGCCATATCCCGGGACAGGGGGCGGGACTGTACACCGGGGAGCTGTTTTTT. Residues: CASSHIPGQGAGLYTGELFF.

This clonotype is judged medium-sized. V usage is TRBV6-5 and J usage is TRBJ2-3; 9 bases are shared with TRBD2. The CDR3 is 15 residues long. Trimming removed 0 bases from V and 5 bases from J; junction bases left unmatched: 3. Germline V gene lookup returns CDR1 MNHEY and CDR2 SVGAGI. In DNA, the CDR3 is TGTGCCAGCAGTTACTCAGCGGGAGGTCAAGATACGCAGTATTTT. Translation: CASSYSAGGQDTQYF.

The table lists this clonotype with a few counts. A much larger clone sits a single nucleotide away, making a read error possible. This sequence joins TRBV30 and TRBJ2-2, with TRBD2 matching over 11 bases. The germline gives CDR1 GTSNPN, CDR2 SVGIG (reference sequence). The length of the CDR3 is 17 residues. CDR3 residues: CAYRPGLAVMNNGELFF. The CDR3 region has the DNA TGTGCCTATAGACCGGGACTAGCGGTTATGAACAACGGGGAGCTGTTTTTT.

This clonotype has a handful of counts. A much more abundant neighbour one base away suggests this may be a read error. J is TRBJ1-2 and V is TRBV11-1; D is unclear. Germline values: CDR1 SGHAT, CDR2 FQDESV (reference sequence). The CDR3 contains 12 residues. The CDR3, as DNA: TGTGCCAGCAGCTTAGGAAACTATGGCTACATCTTC. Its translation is CASSLGNYGYIF.

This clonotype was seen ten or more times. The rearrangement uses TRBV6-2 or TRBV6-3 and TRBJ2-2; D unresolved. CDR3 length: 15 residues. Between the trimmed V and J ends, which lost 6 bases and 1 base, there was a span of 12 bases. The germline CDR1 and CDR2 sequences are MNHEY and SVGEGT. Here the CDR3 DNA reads TGTGCCAGCAGAAAGACTCGTGAGAACACCGGGGAGCTGTTTTTT. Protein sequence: CASRKTRENTGELFF.

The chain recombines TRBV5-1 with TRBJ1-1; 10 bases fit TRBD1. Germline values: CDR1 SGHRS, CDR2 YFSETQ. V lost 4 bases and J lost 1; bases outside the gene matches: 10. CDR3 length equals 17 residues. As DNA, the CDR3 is TGCGCCAGCAGCCCTTTGACAGGGGGCGGTGGGAACACTGAAGCTTTCTTT. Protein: CASSPLTGGGGNTEAFF.

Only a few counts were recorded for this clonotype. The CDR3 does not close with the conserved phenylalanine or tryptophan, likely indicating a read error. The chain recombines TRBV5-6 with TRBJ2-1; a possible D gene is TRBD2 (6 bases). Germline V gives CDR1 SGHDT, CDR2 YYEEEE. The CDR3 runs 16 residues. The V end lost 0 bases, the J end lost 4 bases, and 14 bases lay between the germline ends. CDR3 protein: CASSLARLGGYNEQFS. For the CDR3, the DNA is TGTGCCAGCAGCTTGGCTCGGCTTGGGGGGTACAATGAGCAGTTCTCC.

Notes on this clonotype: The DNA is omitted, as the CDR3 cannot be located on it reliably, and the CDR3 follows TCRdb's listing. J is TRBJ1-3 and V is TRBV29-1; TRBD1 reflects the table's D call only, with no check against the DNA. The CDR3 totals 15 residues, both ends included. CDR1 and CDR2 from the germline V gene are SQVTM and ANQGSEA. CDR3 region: CSVYPCGTGENTIYF.

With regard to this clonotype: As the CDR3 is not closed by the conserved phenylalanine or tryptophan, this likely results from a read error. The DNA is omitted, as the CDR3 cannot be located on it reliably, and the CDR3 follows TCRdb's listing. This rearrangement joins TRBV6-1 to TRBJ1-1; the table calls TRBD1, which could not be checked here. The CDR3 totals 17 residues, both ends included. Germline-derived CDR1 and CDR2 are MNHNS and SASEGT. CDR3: CASSERGRRIVDTEALI.

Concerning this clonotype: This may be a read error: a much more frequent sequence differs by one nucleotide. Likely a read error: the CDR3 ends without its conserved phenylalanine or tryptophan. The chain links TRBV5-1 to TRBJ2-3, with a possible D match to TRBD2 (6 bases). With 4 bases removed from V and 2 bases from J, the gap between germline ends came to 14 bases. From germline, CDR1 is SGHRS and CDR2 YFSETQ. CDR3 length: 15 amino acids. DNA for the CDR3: TGCGCCAGCAGCCCCGGGAGCGAAATCACAGATACGCAGTATTTG. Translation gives CASSPGSEITDTQYL.

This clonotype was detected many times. The CDR3 loop is CASSRQVGTEAFF. The CDR3, as DNA: TGCGCCAGCAGCCGCCAAGTTGGGACTGAAGCTTTCTTT. This chain connects TRBV5-1 to TRBJ1-1; D remains unclear. Germline assignment: CDR1 SGHRS and CDR2 YFSETQ. This CDR3 comprises 13 residues. V was pared by 4 bases and J by 5 bases, with 12 bases between.

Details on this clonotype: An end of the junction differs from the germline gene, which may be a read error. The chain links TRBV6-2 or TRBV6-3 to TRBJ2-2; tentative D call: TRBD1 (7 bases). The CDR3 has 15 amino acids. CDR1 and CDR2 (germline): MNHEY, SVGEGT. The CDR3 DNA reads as TGTGCCAGCAGTGACGCAGGGGGTCAGGAGGGGGAGCTGTTCTTT. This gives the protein CASSDAGGQEGELFF.

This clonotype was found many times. This CDR3 is CASSLLLRRGEETQYF. For the CDR3, the DNA is TGTGCCAGCAGCTTGCTGCTGAGGCGGGGCGAGGAGACCCAGTACTTC. The J gene is TRBJ2-5, the V gene TRBV5-4; D perhaps matches TRBD2 (6 bases). The CDR3 runs to 16 residues. The germline CDR1 and CDR2 sequences are SGHNT and YYREEE (reference sequence). V lost 1 base and J 5 bases, leaving 18 bases between the germline ends.

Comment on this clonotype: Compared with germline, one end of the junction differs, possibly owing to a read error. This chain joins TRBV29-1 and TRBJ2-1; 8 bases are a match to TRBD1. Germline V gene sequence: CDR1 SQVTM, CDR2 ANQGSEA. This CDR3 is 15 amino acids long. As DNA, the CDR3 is TGCAGCGTGCGGGAAGGGGACAGGATCACTAATGAGCAGCTCTTC. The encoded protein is CSVREGDRITNEQLF.

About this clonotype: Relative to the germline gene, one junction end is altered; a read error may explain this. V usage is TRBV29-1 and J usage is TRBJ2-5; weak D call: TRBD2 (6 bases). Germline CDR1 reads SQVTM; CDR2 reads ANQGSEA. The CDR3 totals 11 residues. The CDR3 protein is CSAEHGGTQYF. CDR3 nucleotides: TGCAGCGCTGAACACGGGGGGACCCAGTACTTC.